What follows are 28 T cell receptor beta chains derived from one specimen sequenced in a study of HIV-infected children after antiretroviral therapy interruption. Specified treatment: PENTA 11 planned treatment interruption arm or continuous ART arm. Unique molecular identifiers were included in an RNA-based 3' RACE TCR library. A single record per CDR3 protein comes from TCRdb applying MiXCR to the 3' RACE reads. The sample gives 30,000 to 40,000 distinct CDR3 sequences, more than 6.5% of which show up once; more than 0.95% is in the top ten. Sequencing used CD45RA+ CD4+ T cells from PBMCs, pooled from several time points, obtained from a donor given antiretroviral therapy, either interrupted or continuous. The subset denotes: naive CD4+ CD45RA+ CD45RO- T cells. These receptors were collected from a pool of human donors with HIV.

This clonotype has more than one count but fewer than ten. The V gene is TRBV6-2 or TRBV6-3, the J gene TRBJ2-5, with unresolved D. Germline loops: CDR1 MNHEY, CDR2 SVGEGT. Trimming stripped 0 bases from V and 4 bases from J, with 6 bases between. The CDR3 sequence is 13 residues long. CDR3 sequence reads: CASSYSERETQYF. In nucleotides, the CDR3 is TGTGCCAGCAGTTACTCGGAGCGAGAGACCCAGTACTTC.

This clonotype was recorded many times. The chain employs TRBV7-3 and TRBJ2-1; TRBD1 agrees at 8 bases. This CDR3 comprises 15 residues. Germline CDR1 and CDR2: SGHTA and FQGTGA. Trimming took 5 bases from V and 3 from J; bases not matched to a gene: 6. CDR3 DNA: TGTGCCAGCAGCGCAGACAGGGGCAACTACAATGAGCAGTTCTTC. Protein sequence: CASSADRGNYNEQFF. Complete variable domain (other parts from reference TRBV7-3 and TRBJ2-1): GAGVSQTPSNKVTEKGKYVELRCDPISGHTALYWYRQSLGQGPEFLIYFQGTGAADDSGLPNDRFFAVRPEGSVSTLKIQRTERGDSAVYLCASSADRGNYNEQFFGPGTRLTVL.

This clonotype showed up many times. The V call is TRBV7-2, the J call TRBJ2-7; the match to TRBD1 covers 7 bases. After removal of 6 bases from V and 4 bases from J, the junction contained 6 bases not matched to a gene. Germline lookup yields CDR1 SGHTA and CDR2 FQGNSA. There are 13 residues in the CDR3. In nucleotides, the CDR3 is TGTGCCAGCAGGGAGACAGGGACGTACGAGCAGTACTTC. It is translated as CASRETGTYEQYF.

There are many counts of this clonotype. V and J are TRBV12-3 or TRBV12-4 and TRBJ1-5; maybe TRBD1 (5 bases). The V end lost 3 bases, the J end lost 6 bases, and 9 bases lay between the germline ends. The length of the CDR3 is 13 residues. CDR3 in DNA: TGTGCCAGCAGTTTGCGGGGGAGTCAGCCCCAGCATTTT. Its protein is CASSLRGSQPQHF.

This clonotype was counted at least ten times. The rearrangement uses TRBV5-1 and TRBJ2-7, with TRBD2 as a possible D gene (6 bases). V dropped 8 bases and J dropped 6 bases, with 15 bases sitting between them. The CDR3 is 12 residues long. Germline lookup yields CDR1 SGHRS and CDR2 YFSETQ. The CDR3 region has the DNA TGCGCCAGTAGGGACTCCTGGGGCGAGCAGTACTTC. Amino acid sequence: CASRDSWGEQYF.

This clonotype was observed many times. The chain is built from TRBV3-1 and TRBJ2-2, with D unresolved. CDR3 length: 13 amino acids. From germline, CDR1 is LGHDT and CDR2 YNNKEL (reference sequence). V lost 3 bases and J lost 4, with 6 bases in between. CDR3 protein: CASSHTVTGELFF. CDR3 nucleotides: TGTGCCAGCAGCCACACAGTCACCGGGGAGCTGTTTTTT.

There are many counts of this clonotype. The chain links TRBV11-2 to TRBJ2-6, with a tentative D call TRBD2 (5 bases). Germline V gene sequence: CDR1 SGHAT, CDR2 FQNNGV. Trimming removed 8 bases at V and 2 bases at J, with 13 bases between. The length of the CDR3 is 15 residues. The CDR3 region has the DNA TGTGCCAGCCGCCGAGAGGGAACTGGGGCCAACGTCCTGACTTTC. Its protein product is CASRREGTGANVLTF.

This clonotype was seen only a few times. The chain combines TRBV11-1 with TRBJ2-7, with D possibly TRBD1 on 6 matching bases. The CDR3 spans 14 residues. Germline CDR1 and CDR2: SGHAT and FQDESV (reference sequence). Trimming took off 4 bases at V and 6 bases at J, with 16 bases between the two ends. CDR3 amino acids: CASSSQGVVAEQYF. The CDR3 DNA is TGTGCCAGCAGCTCACAGGGTGTGGTAGCCGAGCAGTACTTC.

This clonotype was seen ten or more times. The chain recombines TRBV20-1 with TRBJ2-1; 8 bases map to TRBD2. J was trimmed by 2 bases and V by 7 bases; bases with no gene match: 7. The CDR3 contains 14 residues. Germline V gives CDR1 DFQATT, CDR2 SNEGSKA (reference sequence). This CDR3 is CSGKSGRTYNEQFF. Here the CDR3 DNA reads TGCAGTGGTAAAAGCGGGAGAACCTACAATGAGCAGTTCTTC.

This clonotype was found a few times. This chain uses TRBV25-1 with TRBJ1-4; D is possibly TRBD1 (5 bases). Trimming took off 8 bases at V and 5 bases at J, with 15 bases between the two ends. Germline lookup yields CDR1 MGHDK and CDR2 SYGVNS. The CDR3 covers 14 residues. CDR3: CASRRDGENEKLFF. The CDR3 DNA sequence: TGTGCCAGCCGAAGGGACGGAGAGAATGAAAAACTGTTTTTT.

This clonotype was seen at least ten times. The gene calls are TRBV12-3 or TRBV12-4 and TRBJ1-1; 10 bases are a match to TRBD1. J gave up 1 base and V 6 bases, and 11 bases lay outside the gene matches. This CDR3 spans 17 amino acids. The CDR3 region is CASRTLDRGLRNTEAFF. The DNA of the CDR3 is TGTGCCAGCAGAACGCTCGACAGGGGGCTGAGGAACACTGAAGCTTTCTTT.

This clonotype was detected ten times or more. The CDR3 nucleotides are TGTGCCAGCAGCCCCCGCTCAGATAATTCACCCCTCCACTTT. Its protein product is CASSPRSDNSPLHF. The chain couples TRBV9 to TRBJ1-6; no clear D gene. This CDR3 is 14 amino acids long. V lost 4 bases and J 5 bases, leaving 10 bases between the germline ends. Germline V lookup: CDR1 SGDLS, CDR2 YYNGEE.

This clonotype was picked up many times. The rearrangement joins TRBV2 to TRBJ2-7; D gene ambiguous. CDR1 SNHLY and CDR2 FYNNEI come from the germline V gene. Trimming stripped 6 bases from V and 3 bases from J, with 9 bases between. The CDR3 loop spans 12 amino acids. CDR3 protein: CASRSGHYEQYF. CDR3 nucleotide sequence: TGTGCCAGCAGATCAGGTCACTACGAGCAGTACTTC.

This clonotype was seen repeatedly, ten times or more. The V gene is TRBV12-3 or TRBV12-4, the J gene TRBJ2-7; no firm D call. The V end was cut by 6 bases, the J end by 5 bases, with 14 bases between. The CDR3 runs 13 residues. CDR3 bases: TGTGCCAGCAGGACGAGCTGGGTCAACGAGCAGTACTTC. This codes for CASRTSWVNEQYF.

This clonotype was observed at least ten times. The chain has TRBV12-3 or TRBV12-4 and TRBJ2-2, with 13 bases identical to TRBD2. Unmatched junction bases numbered 14, after V lost 5 bases and J lost 2 bases. The CDR3 has 20 amino acids. The CDR3 reads CASSPRLAGGPRLNTGELFF. The CDR3 DNA is TGTGCCAGCAGTCCGCGACTAGCGGGGGGCCCCCGACTAAACACCGGGGAGCTGTTTTTT.

This clonotype was picked up many times. V and J are TRBV5-1 and TRBJ2-7; 11 nucleotides line up with TRBD1. Germline V CDR1 and CDR2: SGHRS, YFSETQ. CDR3 size: 15 residues. The junction had 6 bases not matched to a gene; V was cut back by 5 bases and J by 2 bases. CDR3 in amino acids: CASRNPGQGAYEQYF. The DNA for the CDR3 is TGCGCCAGCAGAAATCCGGGACAGGGGGCCTACGAGCAGTACTTC.

The V gene is TRBV2, the J gene TRBJ2-3; TRBD2 aligns across 13 bases. The germline gives CDR1 SNHLY, CDR2 FYNNEI. J gave up 2 bases and V 7 bases, and 6 bases lay outside the gene matches. CDR3 length: 16 amino acids. The CDR3 region is CASNRLAGGHTDTQYF. The CDR3, as DNA: TGTGCCAGCAACCGACTAGCGGGAGGACACACAGATACGCAGTATTTT.

This clonotype came up many times. The chain joins TRBV27 to TRBJ2-7; TRBD1 matches at 10 bases. Germline V CDR1 and CDR2: MNHEY, SMNVEV (reference sequence). CDR3 length: 17 amino acids. V trimming: 6 bases; J trimming: 1 base; junction bases outside the gene matches: 12. The CDR3: CASSPFHVGQGSYEQYF. Written as DNA, the CDR3 is TGTGCCAGCAGCCCGTTCCATGTGGGACAGGGGTCCTACGAGCAGTACTTC.

The chain couples TRBV5-1 to TRBJ2-7; the match to TRBD2 covers 7 bases. Germline V gene sequence: CDR1 SGHRS, CDR2 YFSETQ. The CDR3 length is 14 residues. Losses at the gene ends were 2 bases for V and 4 bases for J; bases not matched to a gene: 6. CDR3 region: CASSFLAESYEQYF. CDR3 bases: TGCGCCAGCAGCTTTCTAGCGGAATCGTACGAGCAGTACTTC. Variable domain in full (rest from reference TRBV5-1 and TRBJ2-7): KAGVTQTPRYLIKTRGQQVTLSCSPISGHRSVSWYQQTPGQGLQFLFEYFSETQRNKGNFPGRFSGRQFSNSRSEMNVSTLELGDSALYLCASSFLAESYEQYFGPGTRLTVT.

This clonotype has at least ten counts. The chain employs TRBV9 and TRBJ2-1, with D perhaps matching TRBD1 (5 bases). CDR3 size: 14 residues. Germline CDR1 is SGDLS and CDR2 is YYNGEE. The germline V and J ends were trimmed by 1 base and 5 bases, with 10 bases remaining between them. CDR3 nucleotides: TGTGCCAGCAGCGTATGGCAGGGAAACAATGAGCAGTTCTTC. This translates into CASSVWQGNNEQFF.

This clonotype appeared many times. This chain uses TRBV20-1 with TRBJ2-5; tentatively, D is TRBD1 or TRBD2 (6 bases each). The CDR3 contains 14 residues. Germline CDR1 is DFQATT and CDR2 is SNEGSKA (reference sequence). The ends were cut back, 6 bases at V and 5 bases at J, with 19 bases in the middle. CDR3 DNA sequence: TGCAGTGCCCGCCCAACGGGGGCAGGGGAGACCCAGTACTTC. Amino acids: CSARPTGAGETQYF.

This clonotype has a handful of counts. The chain carries TRBV20-1 and TRBJ1-1, with D possibly matching TRBD1 (5 bases). Trimming removed 4 bases at V and 0 bases at J, with 12 bases between. The CDR3 runs 14 residues. Germline V gene sequence: CDR1 DFQATT, CDR2 SNEGSKA (reference sequence). CDR3 amino acids: CSATQRQLNTEAFF. CDR3 sequence (DNA): TGCAGTGCTACCCAAAGACAGCTGAACACTGAAGCTTTCTTT.

This clonotype appeared a few times. The CDR3 DNA follows: TGCAGCGGGGTTTCATCACCTTGGGGTACTGAAGCTTTCTTT. Protein product: CSGVSSPWGTEAFF. The chain is built from TRBV29-1 and TRBJ1-1; D is ambiguous. V was cut by 7 bases and J by 5 bases, with 20 bases left in between. The CDR3 spans 14 residues. CDR1 and CDR2 (germline): SQVTM, ANQGSEA.

By sample share, this clonotype is medium-sized (0.01 to 0.1%). The chain joins TRBV11-1 to TRBJ2-7; 7 nucleotides match TRBD1. V gave up 6 bases and J gave up 10 bases; unmatched junction bases: 12. The germline gives CDR1 SGHAT, CDR2 FQDESV (reference sequence). The CDR3 sequence is 13 residues long. The CDR3 DNA sequence: TGTGCCAGCAGTCGGGACAGCCCATATGAACAGTACTTC. Its protein is CASSRDSPYEQYF.

This clonotype was counted many times. The rearrangement joins TRBV29-1 to TRBJ2-3, with 13 bases that match TRBD2. J was trimmed by 4 bases and V by 1 base; bases with no gene match: 14. Germline values: CDR1 SQVTM, CDR2 ANQGSEA. The CDR3 has 19 residues. This CDR3 is CSVEAWGTSGTKKPDTQYF. For the CDR3, the DNA is TGCAGCGTTGAAGCATGGGGGACTAGCGGGACTAAGAAGCCAGATACGCAGTATTTT.

In its sample, this clonotype was seen many times. The chain recombines TRBV23-1 with TRBJ2-7; a weak D match, TRBD2 (5 bases). TRBV23-1 is annotated as an ORF whose role is uncertain. This CDR3 is built from 12 residues. V was cut by 11 bases and J by 7 bases, with 18 bases left in between. The CDR3: CARPPGFTEQYF. CDR3 DNA: TGCGCCCGACCGCCGGGGTTTACGGAGCAGTACTTC.

The sample holds many counts of this clonotype. V gene TRBV19 combines with J gene TRBJ1-2; perhaps TRBD1 as D (6 bases). Trimming cost V 6 bases and J 3 bases, with 23 bases left between them. Germline CDR1 LNHDA, CDR2 SQIVND (reference sequence). The CDR3 consists of 17 residues. CDR3: CASSLSVDSPPDYGYTF. Here the CDR3 DNA reads TGTGCCAGTAGCCTTTCGGTGGACAGCCCTCCCGACTATGGCTACACCTTC.

In regard to this clonotype: A read error may be the cause here, since a much bigger clone is one base away. V is TRBV27 and J is TRBJ2-7; 7 nucleotides line up with TRBD2. The CDR3 has 15 residues. The germline V gene encodes CDR1 MNHEY and CDR2 SMNVEV (reference sequence). The CDR3 nucleotides read TGTGCCAGCAGGAAAAAAAGCGGGGACCACTACGAGCAGCACTTC. This encodes CASRKKSGDHYEQHF.